Below are 5 T cell receptor beta chains sequenced from a single sample in a study of vaccination and CD4 T cells after COVID-19. What these receptors recognize is not known. The treatment here: approximately 9-day PBMC culture with coronavirus spike peptide pools or control peptides (ViraFEST assay). The Oncomine TCR Beta short-read assay sequenced DNA from cultured CD4+ T cells. Each CDR3 protein is one row after TCRdb ran MiXCR on the PCR reads. The sample gives 15,000 to 20,000 distinct CDR3 sequences, just under 50% of which show up once; around 5.3% is in the top ten. The sequencing used CD4+ T cells from blood, cultured in vitro, collected before SARS-CoV-2 vaccination. The receptors originated from a human donor who had recovered from COVID-19.

This clonotype was seen more than once but under ten times. The CDR3 DNA follows: TGTGCCAGCAGCTCCCCCAGGGGAAGTGTAAACACTGAAGCTTTCTTT. Encoded protein: CASSSPRGSVNTEAFF. This chain uses TRBV7-2 with TRBJ1-1, with a weak D call TRBD1 (6 bases). V lost 4 bases to trimming and J lost 2 bases, with 17 bases between them. The germline gives CDR1 SGHTA, CDR2 FQGNSA. The CDR3 contains 16 residues.

A few counts support this clonotype. This rearrangement joins TRBV6-5 to TRBJ1-1; possibly TRBD1 for D (6 bases). Deletions cut 4 bases from V and 1 base from J, with 10 bases between. Looked up from germline, CDR1 is MNHEY and CDR2 is SVGAGI. CDR3 size: 14 residues. CDR3 nucleotide sequence: TGTGCCAGCAGTTCGAGGGGGAAGAACACTGAAGCTTTCTTT. Protein: CASSSRGKNTEAFF.

This rearrangement joins TRBV19 to TRBJ2-7, with 10 bases fitting TRBD2. The CDR3 consists of 15 residues. V lost 8 bases to trimming and J lost 3 bases; unmatched junction nucleotides: 10. The V gene's germline CDR1 is LNHDA and CDR2 SQIVND (reference sequence). This CDR3 is CASERPGLAVYEQYF. The CDR3 DNA sequence: TGTGCCAGTGAACGACCCGGACTAGCGGTCTACGAGCAGTACTTC.

This clonotype showed up just a few times. V and J are TRBV7-8 and TRBJ1-1, with D perhaps TRBD1 (6 bases). Germline V gene lookup returns CDR1 SGHVS and CDR2 FQNEAQ. V lost 4 bases and J 5 bases, leaving 20 bases between the germline ends. This CDR3 is 16 amino acids long. Written as DNA, the CDR3 is TGTGCCAGCAGCTCACCCAGGACAGCGGATAGGACTGAAGCTTTCTTT. Translating gives CASSSPRTADRTEAFF.

In its sample, this clonotype was seen a few times. This CDR3 reads CASSGGGETQYF. DNA for the CDR3: TGTGCCAGCAGCGGAGGGGGAGAGACCCAGTACTTC. The chain has TRBV7-2 and TRBJ2-5, with D tentatively TRBD1 or TRBD2 (6 bases each). V gave up 5 bases and J gave up 4 bases, with 8 bases separating them. Per germline, CDR1 SGHTA and CDR2 FQGNSA. The CDR3 totals 12 residues.